Each of the 12 T cell receptor beta chains below was sequenced from the same sample in a study of low-dose radiotherapy and immunotherapy resistance in tumors. With TRAV- and TRBV-specific primers, first-strand cDNA was made, covering the alpha and beta chains. The authors amplified TCRs for approximately 18 PCR cycles with a constant-region primer and a V-primer adapter. TCRdb independently ran MiXCR on the reads; one entry per CDR3 protein. This sample has 10,000 to 15,000 distinct CDR3 sequences, with over 60% found just once. Source of these receptors: a human donor with advanced metastatic prostate, ovarian, gallbladder or colorectal cancer (not recorded which). This table probably holds off-target reads from a library built for another chain.

The V and J genes are TRBV28 and TRBJ2-1; TRBD2 might be the D (5 bases). V lost 8 bases and J lost 9, with 20 bases in between. The germline V gene encodes CDR1 MDHEN and CDR2 SYDVKM. The CDR3 is made up of 14 amino acids. Here the CDR3 reads CASWASRVGGEQFF. DNA for the CDR3: TGTGCCAGCTGGGCTAGCCGCGTAGGTGGTGAGCAGTTCTTC.

The rearrangement links TRBV6-5 to TRBJ2-7; TRBD1 aligns across 8 bases. The V gene's germline CDR1 is MNHEY and CDR2 SVGAGI. Germline trimming cut 7 bases from V and 8 bases from J; bases unmatched to any gene: 4. This CDR3 contains 11 residues. The CDR3 DNA reads TGTGCCAGCAAGGACAGGGCAAAGCAGTACTTC. Protein product: CASKDRAKQYF.

The chain carries TRBV28 and TRBJ2-5; D ambiguous. The V gene's germline CDR1 is MDHEN and CDR2 SYDVKM. Trimming stripped 2 bases from V and 5 bases from J, with 6 bases between. This CDR3 is built from 12 residues. CDR3: CASSLGWETQYF. DNA for the CDR3: TGTGCCAGCAGTTTAGGCTGGGAGACCCAGTACTTC.

The CDR3 DNA is TGCGCCAGCACCCCGGGAGGGAACACCGGGGAGCTGTTTTTT. This encodes CASTPGGNTGELFF. V is TRBV5-1 and J is TRBJ2-2, with 7 bases lining up with TRBD2. The V and J ends lost 6 bases and 1 base, in that order; junction bases with no gene match: 3. The CDR3 extends over 14 amino acids. Per the germline V gene, CDR1 is SGHRS and CDR2 is YFSETQ.

The gene calls are TRBV18 and TRBJ1-4; D gene ambiguous. Germline assignment: CDR1 KGHSH and CDR2 LQKENI. The CDR3 covers 15 residues. Trimming removed 3 bases from V and 7 bases from J, with 15 bases in between. The CDR3 bases are TGTGCCAGCTCACCCGCCGGGTCCATTGGTGAAAAACTGTTTTTT. It specifies CASSPAGSIGEKLFF.

The chain is built from TRBV2 and TRBJ2-1; D is undetermined. Trimming removed 6 bases at V and 8 bases at J, with 8 bases between. Germline V lookup: CDR1 SNHLY, CDR2 FYNNEI. The CDR3 totals 11 residues. CDR3 protein: CASSQVDEQFF. The CDR3 DNA follows: TGTGCCAGCAGCCAGGTCGATGAGCAGTTCTTC.

This clonotype has just a few counts. The V call is TRBV5-1, the J call TRBJ2-1, with D possibly TRBD1 on 5 matching bases. CDR1 is SGHRS, CDR2 YFSETQ, per germline. CDR3 length: 15 amino acids. The V and J ends lost 4 bases and 6 bases respectively, with 17 bases between them. The CDR3 DNA follows: TGCGCCAGCAGCGCCCTTCTGTCTCAGGGCAATGAGCAGTTCTTC. Translating it yields CASSALLSQGNEQFF.

This chain uses TRBV28 with TRBJ1-1; TRBD1 aligns across 9 bases. The CDR3 extends over 16 amino acids. Germline assignment: CDR1 MDHEN and CDR2 SYDVKM. V shed 5 bases and J 4 bases; nucleotides not matched to a gene: 11. This CDR3 is CASSLWTGDSFTEAFF. As DNA, the CDR3 is TGTGCCAGCAGTCTGTGGACAGGGGACTCTTTCACTGAAGCTTTCTTT.

The rearrangement uses TRBV7-2 and TRBJ1-4; no clear D gene. The CDR3 runs 14 residues. Germline CDR1 SGHTA, CDR2 FQGNSA. Trimming pared 2 bases from V and 0 bases from J, leaving 4 bases between. The CDR3 reads CASSLTPTNEKLFF. The CDR3 DNA reads as TGTGCCAGCAGCTTAACACCAACTAATGAAAAACTGTTTTTT.

This clonotype has just a few counts. V usage is TRBV4-3 and J usage is TRBJ2-5, with a tentative D call TRBD2 (6 bases). V was shortened by 0 bases and J by 0 bases, with 14 bases between the two germline ends. The germline V gene encodes CDR1 LGHNA and CDR2 YSLEER. CDR3 length: 17 amino acids. The chain's CDR3 is CASSQDLAAGNQETQYF. The CDR3 bases are TGCGCCAGCAGCCAAGATTTAGCTGCGGGGAACCAAGAGACCCAGTACTTC.

The DNA for the CDR3 is TGTGCCACCCGCGGCACGGGGGACAATCAGCCCCAGCATTTT. It translates to CATRGTGDNQPQHF. The genes are TRBV24-1 and TRBJ1-5, with a weak D call TRBD1 (5 bases). Deletions cut 9 bases from V and 3 bases from J, with 14 bases between. This CDR3 is 14 amino acids long. The germline V gene has CDR1 KGHDR and CDR2 SFDVKD.

This chain joins TRBV5-4 and TRBJ1-1; D gene ambiguous. Germline CDR1 reads SGHNT; CDR2 reads YYREEE (reference sequence). The CDR3 covers 13 residues. V dropped 7 bases and J dropped 5 bases, with 15 bases sitting between them. CDR3 sequence: CASPTIGKTEAFF. The CDR3 DNA reads TGTGCCAGCCCCACTATTGGCAAGACTGAAGCTTTCTTT.